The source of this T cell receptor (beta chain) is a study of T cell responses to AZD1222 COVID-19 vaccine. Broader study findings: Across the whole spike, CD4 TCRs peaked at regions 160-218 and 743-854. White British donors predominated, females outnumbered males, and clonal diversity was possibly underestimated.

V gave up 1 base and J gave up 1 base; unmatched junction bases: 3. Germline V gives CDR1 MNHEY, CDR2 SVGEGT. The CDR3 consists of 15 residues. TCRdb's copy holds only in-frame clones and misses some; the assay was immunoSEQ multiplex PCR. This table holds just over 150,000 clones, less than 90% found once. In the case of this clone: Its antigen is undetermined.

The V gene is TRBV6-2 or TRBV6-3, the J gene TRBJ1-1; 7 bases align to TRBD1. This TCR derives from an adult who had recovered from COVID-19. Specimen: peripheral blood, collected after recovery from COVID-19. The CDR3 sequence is CASSYWGQTNTEAFF. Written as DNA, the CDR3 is TGTGCCAGCAGTTACTGGGGACAGACGAACACTGAAGCTTTCTTT.